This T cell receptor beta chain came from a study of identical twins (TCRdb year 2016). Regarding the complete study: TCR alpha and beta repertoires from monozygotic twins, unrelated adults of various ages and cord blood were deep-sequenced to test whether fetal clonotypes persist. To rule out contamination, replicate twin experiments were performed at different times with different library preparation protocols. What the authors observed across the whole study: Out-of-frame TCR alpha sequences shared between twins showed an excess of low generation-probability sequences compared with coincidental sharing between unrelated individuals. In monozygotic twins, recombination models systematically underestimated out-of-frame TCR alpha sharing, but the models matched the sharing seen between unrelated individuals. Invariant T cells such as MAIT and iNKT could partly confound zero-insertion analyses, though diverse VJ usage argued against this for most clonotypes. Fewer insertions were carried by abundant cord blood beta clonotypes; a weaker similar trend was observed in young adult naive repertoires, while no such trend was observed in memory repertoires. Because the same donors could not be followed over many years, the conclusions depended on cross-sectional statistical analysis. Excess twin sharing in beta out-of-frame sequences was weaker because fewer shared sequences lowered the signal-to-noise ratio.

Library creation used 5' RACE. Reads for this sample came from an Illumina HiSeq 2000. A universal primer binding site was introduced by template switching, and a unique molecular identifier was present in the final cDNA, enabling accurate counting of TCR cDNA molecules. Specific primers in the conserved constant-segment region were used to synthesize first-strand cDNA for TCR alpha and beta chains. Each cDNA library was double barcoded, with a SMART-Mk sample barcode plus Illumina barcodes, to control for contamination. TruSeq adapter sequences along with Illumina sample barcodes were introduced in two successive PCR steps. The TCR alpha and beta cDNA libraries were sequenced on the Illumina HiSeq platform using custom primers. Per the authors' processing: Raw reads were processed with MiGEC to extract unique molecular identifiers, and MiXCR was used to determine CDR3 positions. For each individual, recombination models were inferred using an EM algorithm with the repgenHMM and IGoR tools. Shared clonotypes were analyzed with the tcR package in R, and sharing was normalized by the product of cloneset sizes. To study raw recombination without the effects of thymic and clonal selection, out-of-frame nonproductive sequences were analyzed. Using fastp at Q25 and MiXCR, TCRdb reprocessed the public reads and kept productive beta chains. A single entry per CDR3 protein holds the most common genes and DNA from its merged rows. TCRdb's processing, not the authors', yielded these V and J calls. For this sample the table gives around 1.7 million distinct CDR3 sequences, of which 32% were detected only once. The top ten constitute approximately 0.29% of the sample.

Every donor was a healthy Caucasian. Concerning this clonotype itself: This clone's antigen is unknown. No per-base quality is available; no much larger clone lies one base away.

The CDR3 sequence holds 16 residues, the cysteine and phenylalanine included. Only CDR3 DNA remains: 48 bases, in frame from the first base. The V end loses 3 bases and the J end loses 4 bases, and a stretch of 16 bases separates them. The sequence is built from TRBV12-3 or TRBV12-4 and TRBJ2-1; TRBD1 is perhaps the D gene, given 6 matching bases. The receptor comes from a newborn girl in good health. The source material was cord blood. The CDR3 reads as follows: CASSFPNRVEYNEQFF. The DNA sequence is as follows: TGTGCCAGCAGTTTCCCTAACAGGGTCGAGTACAATGAGCAGTTCTTC.